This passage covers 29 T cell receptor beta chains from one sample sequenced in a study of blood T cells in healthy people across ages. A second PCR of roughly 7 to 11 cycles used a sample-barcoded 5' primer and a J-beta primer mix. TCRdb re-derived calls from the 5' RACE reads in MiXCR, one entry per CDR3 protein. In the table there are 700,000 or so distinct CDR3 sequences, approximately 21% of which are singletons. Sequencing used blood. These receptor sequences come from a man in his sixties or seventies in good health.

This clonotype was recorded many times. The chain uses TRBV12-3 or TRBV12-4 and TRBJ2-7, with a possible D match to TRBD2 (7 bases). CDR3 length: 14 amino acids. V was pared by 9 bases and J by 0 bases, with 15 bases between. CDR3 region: CASSRGGSSYEQYV. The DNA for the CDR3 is TGTGCCAGTTCTAGGGGGGGTTCCTCCTACGAGCAGTACGTC.

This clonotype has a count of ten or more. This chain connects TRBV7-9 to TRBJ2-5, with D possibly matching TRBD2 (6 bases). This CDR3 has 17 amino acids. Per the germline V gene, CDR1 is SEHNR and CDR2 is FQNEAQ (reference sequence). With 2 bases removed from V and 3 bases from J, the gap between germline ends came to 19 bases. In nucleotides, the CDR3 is TGTGCCAGCAGCTTAACGATGACGACTAGTTTGGAAGAGACCCAGTACTTC. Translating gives CASSLTMTTSLEETQYF.

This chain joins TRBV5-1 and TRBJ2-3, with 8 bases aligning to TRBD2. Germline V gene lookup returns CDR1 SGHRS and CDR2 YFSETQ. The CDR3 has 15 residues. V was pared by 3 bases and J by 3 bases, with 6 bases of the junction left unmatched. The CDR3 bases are TGCGCCAGCAGCTCCGGGAGGGCCTCGACAGATACGCAGTATTTT. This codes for CASSSGRASTDTQYF.

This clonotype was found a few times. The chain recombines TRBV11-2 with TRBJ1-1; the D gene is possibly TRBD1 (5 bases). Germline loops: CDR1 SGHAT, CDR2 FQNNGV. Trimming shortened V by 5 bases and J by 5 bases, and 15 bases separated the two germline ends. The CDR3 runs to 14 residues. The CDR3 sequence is CASSAARGKTEAFF. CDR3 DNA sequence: TGTGCCAGCAGCGCCGCCCGGGGGAAGACTGAAGCTTTCTTT.

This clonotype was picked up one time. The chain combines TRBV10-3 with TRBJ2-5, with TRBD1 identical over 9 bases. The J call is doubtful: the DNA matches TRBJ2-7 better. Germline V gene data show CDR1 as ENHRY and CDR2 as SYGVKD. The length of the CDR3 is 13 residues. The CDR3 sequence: CAIGRDRDYEQYF. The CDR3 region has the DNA TGTGCCATCGGCCGGGACAGGGACTACGAGCAGTACTTC.

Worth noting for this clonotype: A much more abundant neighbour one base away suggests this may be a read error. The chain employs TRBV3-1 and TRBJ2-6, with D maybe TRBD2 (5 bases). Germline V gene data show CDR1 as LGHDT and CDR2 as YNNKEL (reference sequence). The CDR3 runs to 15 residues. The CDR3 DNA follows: TGTGCCAGCAGCCGTAAGAGGGCTGGGGTCAACGTCCTGACTTTC. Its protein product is CASSRKRAGVNVLTF.

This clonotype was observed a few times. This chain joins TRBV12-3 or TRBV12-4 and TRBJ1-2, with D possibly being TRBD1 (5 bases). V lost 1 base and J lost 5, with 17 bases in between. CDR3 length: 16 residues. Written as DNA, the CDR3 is TGTGCCAGCAGTTTAGGGGGATCCGACAGTTCTTATGGCTACACCTTC. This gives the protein CASSLGGSDSSYGYTF.

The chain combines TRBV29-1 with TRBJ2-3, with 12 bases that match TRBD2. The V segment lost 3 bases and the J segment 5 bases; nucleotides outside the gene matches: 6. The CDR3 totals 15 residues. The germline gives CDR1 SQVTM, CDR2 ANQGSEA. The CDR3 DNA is TGCAGCGTTGAGGCTAGCGGGAGGGCCGGAGATACGCAGTATTTT. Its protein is CSVEASGRAGDTQYF.

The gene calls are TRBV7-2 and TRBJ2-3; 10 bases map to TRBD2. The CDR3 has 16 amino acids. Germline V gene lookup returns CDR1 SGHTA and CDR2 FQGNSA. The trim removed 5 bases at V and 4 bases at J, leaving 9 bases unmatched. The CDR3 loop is CASSPALAGAADTQYF. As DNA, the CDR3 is TGTGCCAGCAGCCCAGCCCTAGCGGGAGCGGCAGATACGCAGTATTTT.

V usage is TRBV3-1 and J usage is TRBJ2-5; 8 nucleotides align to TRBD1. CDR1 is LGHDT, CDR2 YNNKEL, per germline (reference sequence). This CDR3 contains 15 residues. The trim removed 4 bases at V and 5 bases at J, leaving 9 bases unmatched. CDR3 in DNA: TGTGCCAGCAGCCTTCATCGACAGGGGATGGAGACCCAGTACTTC. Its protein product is CASSLHRQGMETQYF.

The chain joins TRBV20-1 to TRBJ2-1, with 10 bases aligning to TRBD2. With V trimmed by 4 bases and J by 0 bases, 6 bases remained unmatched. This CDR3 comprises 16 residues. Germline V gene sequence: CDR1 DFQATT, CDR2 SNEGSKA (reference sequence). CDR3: CSATLSGRASYNEQFF. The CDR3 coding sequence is TGCAGTGCTACCTTGAGCGGGAGGGCCTCCTACAATGAGCAGTTCTTC.

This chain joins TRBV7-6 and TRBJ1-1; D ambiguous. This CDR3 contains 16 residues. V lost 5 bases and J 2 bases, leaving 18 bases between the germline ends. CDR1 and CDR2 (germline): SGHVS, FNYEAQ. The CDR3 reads CASSPRLALSNTEAFF. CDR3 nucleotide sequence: TGTGCCAGCAGCCCCCGATTGGCCTTAAGTAACACTGAAGCTTTCTTT.

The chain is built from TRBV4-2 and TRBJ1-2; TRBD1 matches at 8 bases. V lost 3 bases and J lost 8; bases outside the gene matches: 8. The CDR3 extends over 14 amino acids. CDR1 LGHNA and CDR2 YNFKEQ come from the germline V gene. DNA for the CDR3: TGTGCCAGCAGCCAGGGAACAGGGGGGGTCGGCTACACCTTC. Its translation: CASSQGTGGVGYTF.

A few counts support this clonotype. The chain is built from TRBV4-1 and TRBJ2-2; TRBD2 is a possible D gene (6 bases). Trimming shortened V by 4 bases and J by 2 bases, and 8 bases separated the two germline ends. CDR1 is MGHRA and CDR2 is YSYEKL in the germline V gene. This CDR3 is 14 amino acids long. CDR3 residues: CASSPGDNTGELFF. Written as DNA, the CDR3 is TGCGCCAGCAGCCCGGGGGACAACACCGGGGAGCTGTTTTTT.

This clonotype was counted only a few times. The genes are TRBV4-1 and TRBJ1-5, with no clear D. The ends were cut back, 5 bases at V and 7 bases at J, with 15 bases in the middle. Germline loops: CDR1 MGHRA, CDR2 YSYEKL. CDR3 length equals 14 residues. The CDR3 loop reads CASSFRPEVQPQHF. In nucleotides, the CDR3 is TGCGCCAGCAGCTTTCGACCGGAGGTGCAGCCCCAGCATTTT.

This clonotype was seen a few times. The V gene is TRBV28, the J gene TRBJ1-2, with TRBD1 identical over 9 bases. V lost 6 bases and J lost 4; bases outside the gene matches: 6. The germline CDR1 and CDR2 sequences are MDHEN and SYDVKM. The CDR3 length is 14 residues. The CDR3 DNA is TGTGCCAGCAGCAGGGACAGGGTCTTCTATGGCTACACCTTC. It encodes CASSRDRVFYGYTF.

Written as DNA, the CDR3 is TGTGCCAGCAGCCAAGGGTCCGGACCGGGGGGGGAGCAGTTCTTC. This gives the protein CASSQGSGPGGEQFF. This chain joins TRBV3-1 and TRBJ2-7, with 8 bases that match TRBD2. The J call is uncertain, as TRBJ2-1 better fits the DNA end. This CDR3 contains 15 residues. Germline V gene lookup returns CDR1 LGHDT and CDR2 YNNKEL (reference sequence).

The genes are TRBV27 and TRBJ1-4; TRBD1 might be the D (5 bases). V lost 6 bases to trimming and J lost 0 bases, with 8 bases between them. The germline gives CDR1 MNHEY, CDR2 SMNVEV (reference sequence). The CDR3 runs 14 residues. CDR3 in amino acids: CASRTQATNEKLFF. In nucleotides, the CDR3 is TGTGCCAGCAGGACACAGGCAACTAATGAAAAACTGTTTTTT.

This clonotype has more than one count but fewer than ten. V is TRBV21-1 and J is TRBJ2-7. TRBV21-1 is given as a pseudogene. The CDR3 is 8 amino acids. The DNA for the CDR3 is TGTGCCAGCGGCGAGCAGTACGTC. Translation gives CASGEQYV.

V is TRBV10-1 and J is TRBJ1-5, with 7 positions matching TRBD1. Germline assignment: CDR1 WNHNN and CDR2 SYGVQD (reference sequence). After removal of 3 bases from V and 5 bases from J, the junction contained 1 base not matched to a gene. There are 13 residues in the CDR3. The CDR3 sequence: CASSEQGHQPQHF. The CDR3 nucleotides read TGCGCCAGCAGTGAACAGGGGCATCAGCCCCAGCATTTT.

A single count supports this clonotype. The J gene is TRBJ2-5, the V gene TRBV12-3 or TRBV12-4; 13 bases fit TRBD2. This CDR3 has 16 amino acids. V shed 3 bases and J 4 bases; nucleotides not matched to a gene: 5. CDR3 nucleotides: TGTGCCAGCAGTTTGAGACTAGCGGGGGGAAGAGAGACCCAGTACTTC. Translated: CASSLRLAGGRETQYF.

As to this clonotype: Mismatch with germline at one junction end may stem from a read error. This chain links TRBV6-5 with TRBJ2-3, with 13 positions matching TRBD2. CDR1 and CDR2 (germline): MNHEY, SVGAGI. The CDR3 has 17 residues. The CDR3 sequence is CPSSNPGLAGSTDTQYF. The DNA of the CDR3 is TGTCCCAGCAGCAATCCGGGACTAGCGGGGAGCACAGATACGCAGTATTTT.

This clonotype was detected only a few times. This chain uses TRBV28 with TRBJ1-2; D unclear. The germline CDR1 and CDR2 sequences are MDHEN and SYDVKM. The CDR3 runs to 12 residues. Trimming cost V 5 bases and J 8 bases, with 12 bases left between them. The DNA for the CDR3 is TGTGCCAGCAGTCGGCCCCCTGGAGGCTACACCTTC. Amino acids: CASSRPPGGYTF.

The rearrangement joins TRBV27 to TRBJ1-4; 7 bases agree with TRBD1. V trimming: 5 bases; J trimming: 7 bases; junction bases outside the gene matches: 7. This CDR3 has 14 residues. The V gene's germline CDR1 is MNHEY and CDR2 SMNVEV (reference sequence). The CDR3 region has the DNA TGTGCCAGCAGTACGCAGGGGGGGGGTGAAAAACTGTTTTTT. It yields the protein CASSTQGGGEKLFF.

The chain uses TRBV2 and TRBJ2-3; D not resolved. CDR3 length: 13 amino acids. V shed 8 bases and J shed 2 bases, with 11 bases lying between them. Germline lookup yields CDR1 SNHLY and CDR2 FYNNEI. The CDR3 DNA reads TGTGCCAGCGAGGTCCGGTACACAGATACGCAGTATTTT. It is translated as CASEVRYTDTQYF.

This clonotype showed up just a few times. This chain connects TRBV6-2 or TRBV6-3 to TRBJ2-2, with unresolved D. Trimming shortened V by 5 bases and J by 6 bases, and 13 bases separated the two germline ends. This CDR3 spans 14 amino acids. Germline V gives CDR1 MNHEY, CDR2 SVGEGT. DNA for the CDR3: TGTGCCAGCAGTCGATTTGCAGTCGCCGGGGAGCTGTTTTTT. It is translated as CASSRFAVAGELFF.

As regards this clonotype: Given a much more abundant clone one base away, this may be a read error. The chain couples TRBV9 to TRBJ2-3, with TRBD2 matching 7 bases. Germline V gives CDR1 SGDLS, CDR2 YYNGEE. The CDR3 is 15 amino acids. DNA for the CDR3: TGTGCCAGCAACGTAGGTGGACTAGGGACAGATACGCAGTATTTT. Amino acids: CASNVGGLGTDTQYF.

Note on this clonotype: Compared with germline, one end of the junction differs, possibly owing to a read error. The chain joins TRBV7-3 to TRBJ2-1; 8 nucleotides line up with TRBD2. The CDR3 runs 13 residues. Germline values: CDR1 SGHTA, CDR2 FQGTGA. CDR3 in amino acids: CAGSREGYNEQFF. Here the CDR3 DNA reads TGTGCCGGCAGCCGGGAGGGGTACAATGAGCAGTTCTTC. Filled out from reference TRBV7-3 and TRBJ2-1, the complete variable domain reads GAGVSQTPSNKVTEKGKYVELRCDPISGHTALYWYRQSLGQGPEFLIYFQGTGAADDSGLPNDRFFAVRPEGSVSTLKIQRTERGDSAVYLCAGSREGYNEQFFGPGTRLTVL.

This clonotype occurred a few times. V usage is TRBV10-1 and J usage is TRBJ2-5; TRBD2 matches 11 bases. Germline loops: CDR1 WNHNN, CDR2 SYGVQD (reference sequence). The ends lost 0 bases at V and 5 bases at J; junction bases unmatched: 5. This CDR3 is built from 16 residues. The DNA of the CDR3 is TGCGCCAGCAGTGAGTCTATGACTAGCGGGGTCGAGACCCAGTACTTC. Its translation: CASSESMTSGVETQYF.